This T cell receptor (beta chain) was documented in a study of T cells in localized non-small cell lung cancer. As for this clone: Its matching antigen is unknown.

Losses at the gene ends were 5 bases for V and 4 bases for J; bases not matched to a gene: 8. The CDR3 covers 14 residues. Germline loops: CDR1 GTSNPN, CDR2 SVGIG (reference sequence). General observations from the study: Of the top 100 tumor clones, median around 60 were in adjacent lung, some 30 among its top 100. Prolonged overall survival went with higher T cell density in the blood.

Profiling relied on immunoSEQ multiplex PCR, and the TCRdb table lists in-frame clones only, not all of them. The sample includes approximately 25,000 clones, less than 95% of them seen just once. This chain links TRBV30 with TRBJ2-1; 7 bases map to TRBD1. The input for sequencing was peripheral blood, taken before any cancer treatment. The origin of this receptor is a woman between 40 and 69 years old with stage I lung adenocarcinoma. The CDR3 loop reads CAWVSGDSYNEQFF. CDR3 nucleotides: TGTGCCTGGGTCTCCGGGGACAGTTACAATGAGCAGTTCTTC.